This entry lists 29 T cell receptor beta chains sequenced from one sample in a study of blood T cell repertoires in COVID-19. Here immunoSEQ multiplex PCR was the method, and the copy in TCRdb shows in-frame clones only, minus some. The table has 200,000 to 250,000 clones, approximately 90% seen once. Material: peripheral blood. The receptors originated from a man in his forties or fifties with COVID-19, enrolled during active disease.

This chain joins TRBV5-4 and TRBJ2-2, with 7 nucleotides matching TRBD1. CDR1 is SGHNT, CDR2 YYREEE, per germline (reference sequence). The CDR3 covers 15 residues. The trim removed 4 bases at V and 4 bases at J, leaving 7 bases unmatched. The CDR3 spells CASSEGQRVTGELFF. The CDR3 coding sequence is TGTGCCAGCAGCGAGGGACAGAGGGTCACCGGGGAGCTGTTTTTT.

The V and J genes are TRBV28 and TRBJ1-1, with unresolved D. The CDR3 spans 13 residues. Germline-derived CDR1 and CDR2 are MDHEN and SYDVKM. V shed 3 bases and J shed 3 bases, with 8 bases lying between them. This CDR3 is CASSFGLDTEAFF. As DNA, the CDR3 is TGTGCCAGCAGTTTCGGACTGGACACTGAAGCTTTCTTT.

The V and J genes are TRBV15 and TRBJ2-2; no clear D. The CDR3 consists of 15 residues. Germline CDR1 is LNHNV and CDR2 is YYDKDF (reference sequence). V was trimmed by 0 bases and J by 4 bases, leaving 9 bases between them. CDR3 coding DNA: TGTGCCACCAGCAGAGATCGATCGGGCACCGGGGAGCTGTTTTTT. This gives the protein CATSRDRSGTGELFF.

This sequence joins TRBV12-5 and TRBJ2-7, with D perhaps matching TRBD1 (6 bases). The CDR3 loop spans 15 amino acids. Germline lookup yields CDR1 LGHNT and CDR2 FRNRAP. V was shortened by 3 bases and J by 4 bases, with 16 bases between the two germline ends. CDR3 loop: CASGFATGPQYEQYF. The CDR3 coding sequence is TGTGCTAGTGGTTTCGCGACAGGACCACAATACGAGCAGTACTTC.

On this clone: As the CDR3 is not closed by the conserved phenylalanine or tryptophan, this likely results from a read error. The DNA is left out, because the CDR3 cannot be placed on it with certainty; the CDR3 is given as TCRdb lists it. The rearrangement joins TRBV9 to TRBJ1-1; TRBD1 is the table's D call and was not checked against the DNA. The CDR3 contains 11 residues when both ends are counted. The V gene's germline CDR1 is SGDLS and CDR2 YYNGEE. This CDR3 reads CASSGLRGAID.

The chain carries TRBV6-4 and TRBJ2-7, with D perhaps matching TRBD1 (6 bases). The V and J ends lost 0 bases and 2 bases respectively, with 17 bases between them. CDR1 and CDR2 (germline): MRHNA, SNTAGT. This CDR3 comprises 17 residues. The CDR3 coding sequence is TGTGCCAGCAGTGACTCGCTGGACAGAAAACTTACCTACGAGCAGTACTTC. Encoded protein: CASSDSLDRKLTYEQYF.

This rearrangement joins TRBV7-9 to TRBJ2-5; 9 bases fit TRBD2. CDR1 is SEHNR and CDR2 is FQNEAQ in the germline V gene (reference sequence). V shed 6 bases, J shed 2 bases, and the junction held 10 bases outside the gene matches. This CDR3 region has 16 residues. The CDR3 reads CASSFDFSGSQETQYF. The CDR3 DNA follows: TGTGCCAGCAGTTTTGACTTTAGCGGGAGTCAAGAGACCCAGTACTTC.

The V call is TRBV29-1, the J call TRBJ2-7; no clear D. The CDR3 spans 11 residues. Trimming left V 4 bases short and J 1 base short, with 5 bases between. CDR1 is SQVTM and CDR2 is ANQGSEA in the germline V gene. The CDR3: CSVATSYEQYF. As DNA, the CDR3 is TGCAGCGTTGCAACATCCTACGAGCAGTACTTC.

This chain joins TRBV6-6 and TRBJ1-1; 7 nucleotides agree with TRBD1. Per germline, CDR1 MNHNY and CDR2 SVGAGI (reference sequence). The V segment lost 9 bases and the J segment 4 bases; nucleotides outside the gene matches: 17. The CDR3 has 16 residues. The CDR3 reads CASWAPREGAVTEAFF. CDR3 DNA sequence: TGTGCCAGTTGGGCTCCCCGGGAGGGGGCTGTCACTGAAGCTTTCTTT.

The rearrangement links TRBV24-1 to TRBJ1-3; the match to TRBD1 covers 7 bases. The germline V gene encodes CDR1 KGHDR and CDR2 SFDVKD. The CDR3 has 13 residues. The V and J ends lost 10 bases and 4 bases, in that order; junction bases with no gene match: 6. CDR3: CATNRGSGNTIYF. For the CDR3, the DNA is TGTGCCACGAACAGGGGATCAGGAAACACCATATATTTT.

The V and J genes are TRBV10-3 and TRBJ2-5; D is unclear. Trimming cost V 4 bases and J 4 bases, with 7 bases left between them. The CDR3 contains 12 residues. Germline loops: CDR1 ENHRY, CDR2 SYGVKD. As DNA, the CDR3 is TGTGCCATCAGTGTTGCTACAGAGACCCAGTACTTC. It encodes CAISVATETQYF.

This clone was observed a few times. The CDR3, as DNA: TGTGCCTGGAGTACCACCCCCCGGGACAGGAGACTTGGCTACACCTTC. Encoded protein: CAWSTTPRDRRLGYTF. This chain connects TRBV30 to TRBJ1-2; TRBD1 agrees at 8 bases. CDR3 length: 16 amino acids. Germline V CDR1 and CDR2: GTSNPN, SVGIG (reference sequence). The V gene end was trimmed by 2 bases and the J gene end by 7 bases; junction bases not matched to a gene: 15. The whole variable domain, remainder taken from reference TRBV30 and TRBJ1-2, is SQTIHQWPATLVQPVGSPLSLECTVEGTSNPNLYWYRQAAGRGLQLLFYSVGIGQISSEVPQNLSASRPQDRQFILSSKKLLLSDSGFYLCAWSTTPRDRRLGYTFGSGTRLTVV.

The rearrangement links TRBV10-3 to TRBJ1-1, with unresolved D. V dropped 4 bases and J dropped 2 bases, with 8 bases sitting between them. CDR3 length equals 13 residues. Per germline, CDR1 ENHRY and CDR2 SYGVKD. DNA of the CDR3: TGTGCCATCAGTGGGCAGCGAAACACTGAAGCTTTCTTT. It is translated as CAISGQRNTEAFF.

J is TRBJ2-1 and V is TRBV5-1; the match to TRBD2 covers 11 bases. There are 16 residues in the CDR3. Germline CDR1 and CDR2: SGHRS and YFSETQ. Unmatched junction bases numbered 6, after V lost 4 bases and J lost 3 bases. The CDR3 loop is CASSRGLAAYYNEQFF. The CDR3 DNA is TGCGCCAGCAGCCGGGGACTAGCGGCCTACTACAATGAGCAGTTCTTC.

This clone has a single count. The chain has TRBV6-2 or TRBV6-3 and TRBJ1-6; 8 bases are shared with TRBD1. The CDR3 is 16 amino acids. From germline, CDR1 is MNHEY and CDR2 SVGEGT. V shed 0 bases, J shed 6 bases, and the junction held 4 bases outside the gene matches. In nucleotides, the CDR3 is TGTGCCAGCAGTTACTCGGACAGGGTGGGTAATTCACCCCTCCACTTT. Its protein is CASSYSDRVGNSPLHF.

The V call is TRBV7-9, the J call TRBJ1-6; 9 bases are a match to TRBD1. The CDR3 spans 17 residues. V dropped 5 bases and J dropped 10; count of bases not matched to a gene: 15. Germline V CDR1 and CDR2: SEHNR, FQNEAQ (reference sequence). The CDR3 sequence: CASSRGTGKGLGSPLHF. CDR3 DNA sequence: TGTGCCAGCAGCCGAGGGACAGGGAAAGGGTTGGGGTCACCCCTCCACTTT.

This chain's CDR3 is CASSQDLTGVNNEQFF. The CDR3 coding sequence is TGTGCCAGCAGCCAAGATCTAACGGGAGTAAACAATGAGCAGTTCTTC. The genes are TRBV3-1 (or the pseudogene TRBV3-2) and TRBJ2-1; D possibly corresponds to TRBD2 (6 bases). CDR3 length: 16 residues. Trimming shortened V by 0 bases and J by 5 bases, and 14 bases separated the two germline ends. Germline loops: CDR1 LGHDT, CDR2 YNNKEL (reference sequence).

The chain links TRBV2 to TRBJ2-3, with D possibly matching TRBD1 (5 bases). V was trimmed by 6 bases and J by 3 bases, leaving 10 bases between them. The germline gives CDR1 SNHLY, CDR2 FYNNEI. The CDR3 is 13 amino acids. This chain's CDR3 is CASRPQGTDTQYF. CDR3 DNA: TGTGCCAGCAGACCCCAGGGTACAGATACGCAGTATTTT. The entire variable domain, with the rest obtained from reference TRBV2 and TRBJ2-3, is as follows: EPEVTQTPSHQVTQMGQEVILRCVPISNHLYFYWYRQILGQKVEFLVSFYNNEISEKSEIFDDQFSVERPDGSNFTLKIRSTKLEDSAMYFCASRPQGTDTQYFGPGTRLTVL.

V gene TRBV7-9 combines with J gene TRBJ2-7; 8 bases are shared with TRBD1. V lost 3 bases and J lost 3; bases outside the gene matches: 7. This CDR3 has 15 residues. Looked up from germline, CDR1 is SEHNR and CDR2 is FQNEAQ (reference sequence). The CDR3 DNA follows: TGTGCCAGCAGCTTCCGACAGGGGATACTCTACGAGCAGTACTTC. This encodes CASSFRQGILYEQYF.

This chain uses TRBV5-1 with TRBJ2-7; perhaps TRBD2 as D (5 bases). This CDR3 spans 14 amino acids. Germline V gives CDR1 SGHRS, CDR2 YFSETQ. Trimming pared 0 bases from V and 6 bases from J, leaving 13 bases between. The CDR3 loop is CASSLDKFRGEQYF. In DNA form, the CDR3 reads TGCGCCAGCAGCTTGGATAAATTCCGGGGCGAGCAGTACTTC.

V usage is TRBV24-1 and J usage is TRBJ2-5; 7 positions match TRBD1. Germline values: CDR1 KGHDR, CDR2 SFDVKD. Trimming at V came to 4 bases and at J to 7 bases, leaving 8 bases not matched to a gene. The CDR3 runs to 14 residues. The CDR3 sequence: CATSDPRGSSTQYF. CDR3 DNA sequence: TGTGCCACCAGTGACCCCAGGGGGAGTTCGACCCAGTACTTC.

The rearrangement uses TRBV5-1 and TRBJ2-7; TRBD1 matches at 8 bases. The germline V gene has CDR1 SGHRS and CDR2 YFSETQ. J gave up 1 base and V 1 base, and 10 bases lay outside the gene matches. The CDR3 loop spans 17 amino acids. The CDR3 DNA is TGCGCCAGCAGCTTGTATGGAGACAGGGGCCGATCCTACGAGCAGTACTTC. Translating gives CASSLYGDRGRSYEQYF.

CDR3 loop: CASSRPPGDYGYTF. CDR3 DNA sequence: TGTGCCAGCAGCCGACCACCGGGGGACTATGGCTACACCTTC. The rearrangement uses TRBV13 and TRBJ1-2; tentatively, D is TRBD1 (5 bases). This CDR3 is built from 14 residues. Germline CDR1 is PRHDT and CDR2 is FYEKMQ (reference sequence). Trimming stripped 5 bases from V and 3 bases from J, with 13 bases between.

The chain joins TRBV6-5 to TRBJ2-5, with TRBD1 identical over 8 bases. The germline V gene has CDR1 MNHEY and CDR2 SVGAGI. V shed 6 bases, J shed 4 bases, and the junction held 4 bases outside the gene matches. This CDR3 comprises 13 residues. As DNA, the CDR3 is TGTGCCAGCAGGACAACAGGGGGAGAGACCCAGTACTTC. The encoded protein is CASRTTGGETQYF.

The V gene is TRBV7-8, the J gene TRBJ2-2; possible D gene TRBD2, 6 bases. Deletions cut 5 bases from V and 1 base from J, with 14 bases between. Per the germline V gene, CDR1 is SGHVS and CDR2 is FQNEAQ. The CDR3 covers 16 residues. Here the CDR3 DNA reads TGTGCCAGCAGCAAAACCGGGACTCGGAACACCGGGGAGCTGTTTTTT. Translation: CASSKTGTRNTGELFF.

The genes are TRBV13 and TRBJ1-3, with 10 bases matching TRBD1. V shed 0 bases, J shed 0 bases, and the junction held 5 bases outside the gene matches. Germline V gene sequence: CDR1 PRHDT, CDR2 FYEKMQ (reference sequence). This CDR3 has 18 residues. The CDR3 reads CASSLGGTGASSGNTIYF. The CDR3 bases are TGTGCCAGCAGCTTAGGGGGGACAGGGGCGAGCTCTGGAAACACCATATATTTT.

The chain carries TRBV19 and TRBJ1-1; 9 bases are shared with TRBD1. V shed 6 bases and J 0 bases; nucleotides not matched to a gene: 2. This CDR3 region has 14 residues. Looked up from germline, CDR1 is LNHDA and CDR2 is SQIVND (reference sequence). The CDR3 loop reads CASSWTGVNTEAFF. Written as DNA, the CDR3 is TGTGCCAGTAGCTGGACAGGGGTGAACACTGAAGCTTTCTTT.

This chain uses TRBV9 with TRBJ1-2, with 11 nucleotides matching TRBD1. Germline values: CDR1 SGDLS, CDR2 YYNGEE. This CDR3 spans 14 amino acids. The V gene end was trimmed by 4 bases and the J gene end by 4 bases; junction bases not matched to a gene: 3. DNA of the CDR3: TGTGCCAGCAGCCCAGGACAGGGGGCCTATGGCTACACCTTC. This codes for CASSPGQGAYGYTF.

The genes are TRBV28 and TRBJ2-7; D not certain. CDR3 size: 12 residues. Trimming left V 6 bases short and J 0 bases short, with 6 bases between. The V gene's germline CDR1 is MDHEN and CDR2 SYDVKM. The CDR3 DNA reads TGTGCCAGCAGCCACAACTCCTACGAGCAGTACTTC. It translates to CASSHNSYEQYF.